This is a list of T cell receptor beta chains from one sample in a study of T cells in Graves' hyperthyroidism and ophthalmopathy. TCRdb called the multiplex PCR reads again in MiXCR, with one record for every CDR3 protein. The table records under 750,000 distinct CDR3 sequences, roughly a sixth of them present only once. The source material was blood. Receptor source: a woman aged 45-65 years with Graves' hyperthyroidism that later progressed to Graves' ophthalmopathy. CDR3s include the opening cysteine and the closing phenylalanine or tryptophan. Each record gives: D gene, clone size, J gene, V gene, CDR3 protein, CDR3 DNA. A D gene is named only where the DNA matches it firmly. Size tells how often a clone was seen (once, few, many) or the class of an expanded clone, and some rows leave it out.

d_gene: .
abundance: .
j_gene: TRBJ1-2
v_gene: TRBV11-2
CDR3aa: CASSLTRAGLGGYTF
CDR3nt: TGTGCCAGCAGCCTCACCAGGGCTGGATTGGGAGGCTACACCTTC

d_gene: TRBD1
abundance: many
j_gene: TRBJ2-7
v_gene: TRBV5-1
CDR3aa: CASGTGQGKVGEQYF
CDR3nt: TGCGCCAGCGGAACAGGACAGGGGAAAGTCGGCGAGCAGTACTTC

d_gene: .
abundance: many
j_gene: TRBJ1-2
v_gene: TRBV5-1
CDR3aa: CASSLRGDYGYTF
CDR3nt: TGCGCCAGCAGCCTGAGGGGTGACTATGGCTACACCTTC

d_gene: TRBD1
abundance: few
j_gene: TRBJ1-3
v_gene: TRBV15
CDR3aa: CATNIYRGQSTIYF
CDR3nt: TGTGCCACCAACATCTACAGGGGGCAAAGCACCATATATTTT

d_gene: .
abundance: many
j_gene: TRBJ1-1
v_gene: TRBV11-2
CDR3aa: CASSLMSPEAFF
CDR3nt: TGTGCCAGCAGCTTAATGTCTCCTGAAGCTTTCTTT

d_gene: .
abundance: many
j_gene: TRBJ2-7
v_gene: TRBV12-3/TRBV12-4
CDR3aa: CASSQTGHEQYF
CDR3nt: TGTGCCAGCAGTCAAACAGGTCACGAGCAGTACTTC

d_gene: .
abundance: many
j_gene: TRBJ2-5
v_gene: TRBV20-1
CDR3aa: CSASRDGGQETQYF
CDR3nt: TGCAGTGCTAGTAGGGACGGAGGACAAGAGACCCAGTACTTC

d_gene: .
abundance: .
j_gene: TRBJ2-7
v_gene: TRBV2
CDR3aa: CASSEEGWYEQYF
CDR3nt: TGTGCCAGCAGTGAAGAGGGCTGGTACGAGCAGTACTTC

d_gene: TRBD1
abundance: many
j_gene: TRBJ2-5
v_gene: TRBV12-3/TRBV12-4
CDR3aa: CASSSTGKLETQYF
CDR3nt: TGTGCCAGCAGCTCGACAGGGAAGCTAGAGACCCAGTACTTC

d_gene: .
abundance: many
j_gene: TRBJ1-6
v_gene: TRBV20-1
CDR3aa: CSARTGQGGSPLHF
CDR3nt: TGCAGTGCTAGAACCGGCCAGGGCGGATCACCCCTCCACTTT

d_gene: .
abundance: many
j_gene: TRBJ2-7
v_gene: TRBV11-2
CDR3aa: CASSPGLSNEQYF
CDR3nt: TGTGCCAGCAGCCCGGGTCTGAGCAACGAGCAGTACTTC

d_gene: .
abundance: .
j_gene: TRBJ2-7
v_gene: TRBV10-2
CDR3aa: CASAGLGEQYF
CDR3nt: TGCGCCAGTGCAGGGCTGGGGGAGCAGTACTTC

d_gene: .
abundance: .
j_gene: TRBJ1-2
v_gene: TRBV20-1
CDR3aa: CSAEGVYGYTF
CDR3nt: TGCAGTGCCGAGGGGGTCTATGGCTACACCTTC

d_gene: .
abundance: many
j_gene: TRBJ1-1
v_gene: TRBV7-6
CDR3aa: CASSHIQGARNTEAFF
CDR3nt: TGTGCCAGCAGTCATATACAGGGCGCCCGTAACACTGAAGCTTTCTTT

d_gene: TRBD1
abundance: .
j_gene: TRBJ1-2
v_gene: TRBV5-1
CDR3aa: CASRTGYLYGYTF
CDR3nt: TGCGCCAGCAGGACAGGGTATCTCTATGGCTACACCTTC

d_gene: TRBD1
abundance: .
j_gene: TRBJ1-6
v_gene: TRBV15
CDR3aa: CATSKGGQGHNSPLHF
CDR3nt: TGTGCCACCAGCAAGGGGGGACAGGGGCATAATTCACCCCTCCACTTT

d_gene: .
abundance: many
j_gene: TRBJ1-6
v_gene: TRBV5-1
CDR3aa: CASSGGQPNSPLHF
CDR3nt: TGCGCCAGCAGCGGAGGACAACCTAATTCACCCCTCCACTTT

d_gene: .
abundance: few
j_gene: TRBJ2-3
v_gene: TRBV5-1
CDR3aa: CASSLEGGPSTDTQYF
CDR3nt: TGCGCCAGCAGCTTGGAGGGGGGGCCCTCCACAGATACGCAGTATTTT

d_gene: .
abundance: once
j_gene: TRBJ2-1
v_gene: TRBV10-1
CDR3aa: CASSPEMPSNEQFF
CDR3nt: TGCGCCAGCAGCCCAGAAATGCCTTCCAATGAGCAGTTCTTC

d_gene: .
abundance: few
j_gene: TRBJ1-6
v_gene: TRBV18
CDR3aa: CASSPPDRSYNSPLHF
CDR3nt: TGTGCCAGCTCACCACCCGACAGGTCTTATAATTCACCCCTCCACTTT

d_gene: .
abundance: few
j_gene: TRBJ2-1
v_gene: TRBV7-2
CDR3aa: CASSRGNRDYNEQFF
CDR3nt: TGTGCCAGCAGCCGTGGGAATCGGGATTACAATGAGCAGTTCTTC

d_gene: TRBD2
abundance: few
j_gene: TRBJ2-1
v_gene: TRBV5-1
CDR3aa: CASSRLAEDNEQFF
CDR3nt: TGCGCCAGCAGCAGACTAGCGGAGGACAATGAGCAGTTCTTC

d_gene: TRBD2
abundance: many
j_gene: TRBJ2-7
v_gene: TRBV20-1
CDR3aa: CSASRLAGRSYEQYF
CDR3nt: TGCAGTGCTAGTAGGCTAGCGGGGCGGTCCTACGAGCAGTACTTC

d_gene: TRBD1
abundance: few
j_gene: TRBJ1-3
v_gene: TRBV9
CDR3aa: CASSKRQGAPSGNTIYF
CDR3nt: TGTGCCAGCAGCAAGCGACAGGGGGCCCCCTCTGGAAACACCATATATTTT

d_gene: TRBD1
abundance: .
j_gene: TRBJ1-4
v_gene: TRBV7-2
CDR3aa: CASSLGQGFTNEKLFF
CDR3nt: TGTGCCAGCAGCTTAGGACAGGGGTTTACTAATGAAAAACTGTTTTTT

d_gene: .
abundance: .
j_gene: TRBJ1-5
v_gene: TRBV11-2
CDR3aa: CASSLDLDDQPQHF
CDR3nt: TGTGCCAGCAGCTTAGATCTCGACGATCAGCCCCAGCATTTT

d_gene: TRBD1
abundance: .
j_gene: TRBJ1-6
v_gene: TRBV4-2
CDR3aa: CASSQLPQGASNSPLHF
CDR3nt: TGTGCCAGCAGCCAACTGCCCCAGGGGGCGAGCAATTCACCCCTCCACTTT

d_gene: TRBD1
abundance: few
j_gene: TRBJ2-2
v_gene: TRBV27
CDR3aa: CASSFSQGVVTGELFF
CDR3nt: TGTGCCAGCAGTTTCTCGCAGGGGGTTGTAACCGGGGAGCTGTTTTTT

d_gene: .
abundance: many
j_gene: TRBJ1-5
v_gene: TRBV2
CDR3aa: CASSEDAGTDQPQHF
CDR3nt: TGTGCCAGCAGTGAAGATGCAGGGACGGATCAGCCCCAGCATTTT

d_gene: TRBD1
abundance: few
j_gene: TRBJ1-5
v_gene: TRBV6-2/TRBV6-3
CDR3aa: CASDRGNQPQHF
CDR3nt: TGTGCCAGCGACAGGGGAAATCAGCCCCAGCATTTT

d_gene: .
abundance: .
j_gene: TRBJ2-3
v_gene: TRBV6-1
CDR3aa: CASSGFPDTQYF
CDR3nt: TGTGCCAGCAGTGGTTTCCCAGATACGCAGTATTTT

d_gene: TRBD1
abundance: .
j_gene: TRBJ1-1
v_gene: TRBV6-2/TRBV6-3
CDR3aa: CASSPWDRAGTEAFF
CDR3nt: TGTGCCAGCAGTCCCTGGGACAGGGCGGGGACTGAAGCTTTCTTT